These 14 T cell receptor beta chains came from one sample sequenced in a study of radiotherapy plus CTLA-4 blockade in lung cancer. Some clones are missing from TCRdb's copy, which holds only in-frame ones; the method was immunoSEQ multiplex PCR. The sample carries some 98,000 clones, approximately 78% recorded once. This material consisted of peripheral blood, taken from a patient treated with radiotherapy plus ipilimumab. The origin of the receptors is a human donor with non-small cell lung cancer who had a partial response to radiotherapy plus ipilimumab.

This clone was detected only once. This chain connects TRBV7-2 to TRBJ2-1, with 9 positions matching TRBD2. The CDR3 spans 16 residues. Looked up from germline, CDR1 is SGHTA and CDR2 is FQGNSA. The junction had 6 bases not matched to a gene; V was cut back by 2 bases and J by 4 bases. CDR3: CASSLSGTSSYNEQFF. DNA of the CDR3: TGTGCCAGCAGCTTAAGTGGGACTAGCTCGTACAATGAGCAGTTCTTC.

This sequence joins TRBV6-5 and TRBJ2-3; 9 bases match TRBD1. This CDR3 is 15 amino acids long. The V and J ends lost 4 bases and 4 bases, in that order; junction bases with no gene match: 6. Germline CDR1 MNHEY, CDR2 SVGAGI. CDR3 sequence: CASSSSDRGSDTQYF. DNA of the CDR3: TGTGCCAGCAGTTCATCGGACAGGGGATCAGATACGCAGTATTTT.

V gene TRBV6-5 combines with J gene TRBJ1-2, with a tentative D call TRBD1 (6 bases). This CDR3 comprises 13 residues. Germline CDR1 reads MNHEY; CDR2 reads SVGAGI. V gave up 5 bases and J gave up 2 bases, with 9 bases separating them. The CDR3 loop is CASSPGQNYGYTF. The DNA of the CDR3 is TGTGCCAGCAGTCCTGGACAGAACTATGGCTACACCTTC.

The chain uses TRBV7-8 and TRBJ2-7, with D possibly TRBD1 on 6 matching bases. The CDR3 covers 17 residues. V lost 4 bases, J lost 2 bases, and 21 bases lay in between. CDR1 is SGHVS, CDR2 FQNEAQ, per germline. CDR3 sequence: CASSSTAPGHRPYEQYF. The CDR3 region has the DNA TGTGCCAGCAGCTCGACCGCCCCGGGACATCGGCCCTACGAGCAGTACTTC.

The count of this clone is one. The chain employs TRBV5-1 and TRBJ2-2, with 8 bases matching TRBD1. V was clipped by 2 bases and J by 6 bases; unmatched bases: 6. This CDR3 region has 15 residues. Germline CDR1 is SGHRS and CDR2 is YFSETQ. CDR3: CASSLHNRGAGELFF. DNA for the CDR3: TGCGCCAGCAGCTTACACAACAGGGGGGCCGGGGAGCTGTTTTTT.

The chain recombines TRBV7-9 with TRBJ1-3, with 8 bases fitting TRBD1. The CDR3 totals 15 residues. Per germline, CDR1 SEHNR and CDR2 FQNEAQ (reference sequence). V lost 5 bases and J lost 3; bases outside the gene matches: 6. The CDR3 sequence is CASSPRQGSGNTIYF. Written as DNA, the CDR3 is TGTGCCAGCAGCCCCCGACAGGGGAGTGGAAACACCATATATTTT.

The CDR3 here is CASSLNLEQYF. In DNA, the CDR3 is TGCGCCAGCAGCTTGAATCTAGAGCAGTACTTC. The rearrangement joins TRBV5-1 to TRBJ2-7; D is undetermined. This CDR3 spans 11 amino acids. The germline CDR1 and CDR2 sequences are SGHRS and YFSETQ. V was cut by 1 base and J by 7 bases, with 6 bases left in between. Full variable domain (remainder filled in from reference TRBV5-1 and TRBJ2-7): KAGVTQTPRYLIKTRGQQVTLSCSPISGHRSVSWYQQTPGQGLQFLFEYFSETQRNKGNFPGRFSGRQFSNSRSEMNVSTLELGDSALYLCASSLNLEQYFGPGTRLTVT.

The chain uses TRBV11-2 and TRBJ2-1, with TRBD2 matching over 10 bases. CDR1 and CDR2 from the germline V gene are SGHAT and FQNNGV. CDR3 length equals 17 residues. V lost 3 bases and J lost 8; bases outside the gene matches: 13. The CDR3 is CASSLAPLAGVRYEQFF. The CDR3 coding sequence is TGTGCCAGCAGCTTGGCCCCGCTAGCGGGAGTTAGGTATGAGCAGTTCTTC.

The chain recombines TRBV28 with TRBJ2-7; 9 bases map to TRBD2. The CDR3 length is 15 residues. The germline CDR1 and CDR2 sequences are MDHEN and SYDVKM. After removal of 6 bases from V and 4 bases from J, the junction contained 10 bases not matched to a gene. The CDR3 DNA is TGTGCCAGCAGCCCTCTTAGCGGGAGTAGTTACGAGCAGTACTTC. It yields the protein CASSPLSGSSYEQYF.

A few counts support this clone. This rearrangement joins TRBV5-6 to TRBJ2-7; D perhaps matches TRBD2 (6 bases). Germline-derived CDR1 and CDR2 are SGHDT and YYEEEE. V lost 3 bases and J lost 2, with 12 bases in between. This CDR3 region has 14 residues. CDR3 DNA: TGTGCCAGCAGCTCGTGGGAGGTCACCTACGAGCAGTACTTC. It yields the protein CASSSWEVTYEQYF.

The chain couples TRBV2 to TRBJ2-7; D ambiguous. The CDR3 runs 12 residues. Per the germline V gene, CDR1 is SNHLY and CDR2 is FYNNEI. Trimming removed 2 bases from V and 3 bases from J, with 5 bases in between. The CDR3 DNA follows: TGTGCCAGCAGTGAACAGGTCTACGAGCAGTACTTC. Amino acid sequence: CASSEQVYEQYF.

The rearrangement joins TRBV7-3 to TRBJ2-5; tentative D call: TRBD2 (5 bases). Germline loops: CDR1 SGHTA, CDR2 FQGTGA. The CDR3 is 16 amino acids. V was clipped by 5 bases and J by 2 bases, with 18 bases between them. The chain's CDR3 is CASSHSVGVPQETQYF. CDR3 sequence (DNA): TGTGCCAGCAGCCACTCCGTCGGGGTGCCTCAAGAGACCCAGTACTTC.

The V gene is TRBV6-5, the J gene TRBJ2-7; tentative D call: TRBD2 (5 bases). Germline V gene sequence: CDR1 MNHEY, CDR2 SVGAGI. The CDR3 runs 15 residues. V was shortened by 6 bases and J by 4 bases, with 19 bases between the two germline ends. In DNA form, the CDR3 reads TGTGCCAGCAGACCCGCCGGGTCGGGGAGTTACGAGCAGTACTTC. Translated: CASRPAGSGSYEQYF.

This clone was detected once. The chain joins TRBV9 to TRBJ2-5; a possible D gene is TRBD2 (5 bases). Trimming stripped 4 bases from V and 1 base from J, with 8 bases between. This CDR3 has 13 amino acids. Germline V lookup: CDR1 SGDLS, CDR2 YYNGEE. CDR3 region: CASSRRAQETQYF. The CDR3 nucleotides are TGTGCCAGCAGCCGGCGGGCCCAAGAGACCCAGTACTTC.